The next 13 T cell receptor beta chains were all read from a single sample in a study of T cell changes during pregnancy in multiple sclerosis. Sequencing was performed with immunoSEQ multiplex PCR; in TCRdb, only in-frame clones are kept and a portion is missing. Among 56,000 or so clones listed, around 91% were seen once. Sequences were derived from peripheral blood, sampled after pregnancy. These receptors all stem from a female donor with multiple sclerosis, enrolled in a pregnancy study.

DNA for the CDR3: TGTGCCAGCAGCCAGAACGTCAGGGGAAGTGCTAGCACAGATACGCAGTATTTT. It codes for CASSQNVRGSASTDTQYF. This rearrangement joins TRBV13 to TRBJ2-3; D may be TRBD1 (6 bases). V dropped 5 bases and J dropped 0 bases, with 21 bases sitting between them. This CDR3 contains 18 residues. Germline V gives CDR1 PRHDT, CDR2 FYEKMQ (reference sequence).

The chain uses TRBV29-1 and TRBJ1-2, with D unclear. The CDR3 sequence is 12 residues long. Trimming left V 6 bases short and J 0 bases short, with 8 bases between. The germline V gene encodes CDR1 SQVTM and CDR2 ANQGSEA. CDR3 sequence reads: CSVRSTNYGYTF. The CDR3, as DNA: TGCAGCGTACGGAGCACTAACTATGGCTACACCTTC.

This clone has a single count. The CDR3 DNA sequence: TGTGCCAGCAGCTTGCTTGGGGCAGGGAATGAGCAGTTCTTC. Amino acid sequence: CASSLLGAGNEQFF. The gene calls are TRBV7-9 and TRBJ2-1, with D possibly TRBD1 on 5 matching bases. The CDR3 runs to 14 residues. CDR1 and CDR2 from the germline V gene are SEHNR and FQNEAQ (reference sequence). V was trimmed by 3 bases and J by 7 bases, leaving 13 bases between them.

This rearrangement joins TRBV5-5 to TRBJ2-7; no clear D gene. V was cut by 0 bases and J by 0 bases, with 10 bases left in between. This CDR3 spans 15 amino acids. The V gene's germline CDR1 is SGHKS and CDR2 YYEKEE (reference sequence). In nucleotides, the CDR3 is TGTGCCAGCAGCTTGGCCGAGACTTACTCCTACGAGCAGTACTTC. It translates to CASSLAETYSYEQYF.

The chain couples TRBV5-1 to TRBJ2-5, with TRBD2 matching 12 bases. The CDR3 totals 15 residues. Per germline, CDR1 SGHRS and CDR2 YFSETQ. Trimming at V came to 5 bases and at J to 0 bases, leaving 2 bases not matched to a gene. In DNA, the CDR3 is TGCGCCAGCAGGACTAGCGGGGGTAACCAAGAGACCCAGTACTTC. This gives the protein CASRTSGGNQETQYF.

The table lists this clone with a count of one. The rearrangement joins TRBV5-1 to TRBJ2-7; the match to TRBD1 covers 8 bases. The CDR3 sequence is 14 residues long. With V trimmed by 3 bases and J by 3 bases, 5 bases remained unmatched. Germline values: CDR1 SGHRS, CDR2 YFSETQ. The CDR3 loop is CASSWGTGYYEQYF. CDR3 nucleotides: TGCGCCAGCAGCTGGGGGACAGGATACTACGAGCAGTACTTC.

The J gene is TRBJ2-7, the V gene TRBV10-1, with 11 bases lining up with TRBD1. V lost 3 bases and J lost 6; bases outside the gene matches: 4. CDR3 length equals 14 residues. Per germline, CDR1 WNHNN and CDR2 SYGVQD (reference sequence). CDR3 residues: CASSDQGTGGEQYF. CDR3 sequence (DNA): TGCGCCAGCAGTGATCAGGGGACAGGGGGCGAGCAGTACTTC.

The gene calls are TRBV5-1 and TRBJ1-6; 7 bases are a match to TRBD1. The CDR3 sequence is 15 residues long. The J segment lost 10 bases and the V segment lost 3 bases, leaving 10 bases of the junction unmatched. Per the germline V gene, CDR1 is SGHRS and CDR2 is YFSETQ. The CDR3 nucleotides are TGCGCCAGCAGCTCCTCAACAGGGGTAGGATCACCCCTCCACTTT. Its protein product is CASSSSTGVGSPLHF.

The chain carries TRBV27 and TRBJ1-2; D is possibly TRBD1 (6 bases). V gave up 8 bases and J gave up 8 bases, with 24 bases separating them. This CDR3 region has 15 residues. Per the germline V gene, CDR1 is MNHEY and CDR2 is SMNVEV (reference sequence). The CDR3 sequence is CASGRTVQDYGGYTF. CDR3 DNA sequence: TGTGCCAGCGGACGGACAGTTCAAGACTATGGAGGCTACACCTTC.

The V and J genes are TRBV7-9 and TRBJ1-2; TRBD1 might be the D (5 bases). With 6 bases removed from V and 4 bases from J, the gap between germline ends came to 24 bases. Germline V gene data show CDR1 as SEHNR and CDR2 as FQNEAQ (reference sequence). The CDR3 has 17 residues. The CDR3 coding sequence is TGTGCCAGCAGACCCGGGGCGCGGGGGGGACGAGGCTATGGCTACACCTTC. Translated: CASRPGARGGRGYGYTF.

The gene calls are TRBV5-1 and TRBJ2-2; D is undetermined. CDR3 length: 13 amino acids. With 4 bases removed from V and 6 bases from J, the gap between germline ends came to 10 bases. Looked up from germline, CDR1 is SGHRS and CDR2 is YFSETQ. The CDR3 here is CASSPEVSGELFF. Here the CDR3 DNA reads TGCGCCAGCAGCCCCGAGGTATCCGGGGAGCTGTTTTTT.

This clone was found once. This chain joins TRBV10-2 and TRBJ1-5; TRBD1 matches at 7 bases. Germline V gene lookup returns CDR1 WSHSY and CDR2 SAAADI. V trimming: 5 bases; J trimming: 6 bases; junction bases outside the gene matches: 4. The CDR3 consists of 13 residues. The CDR3: CASSNTGVQPQHF. CDR3 nucleotide sequence: TGCGCCAGCAGTAATACAGGGGTTCAGCCCCAGCATTTT.

This clone was recorded once. The chain uses TRBV7-2 and TRBJ2-5; maybe TRBD2 (7 bases). CDR1 and CDR2 (germline): SGHTA, FQGNSA. The CDR3 length is 15 residues. Trimming removed 4 bases from V and 5 bases from J, with 17 bases in between. CDR3 bases: TGTGCCAGCAGCTCCGGGCCGGGGGGCGTCGAGACCCAGTACTTC. Its protein is CASSSGPGGVETQYF.